This TCR beta chain was recorded in a study of blood T cell repertoires in COVID-19. In the study overall: From the United States, Italy and Spain came samples of acute and convalescent COVID-19. In each case, the material was cDNA or gDNA derived from T cells, B-cell-depleted T cells, or PBMCs.

Authors' methods: Amplification of reference gene primers provided the estimated nucleated cell counts. Some clones are missing from TCRdb's copy, which holds only in-frame ones; the method was immunoSEQ multiplex PCR. The V and J calls and the clone size are those of that table, but D and trimming were determined from the DNA. The sample consists of around 290,000 clones, about 89% of them appearing once. The V gene's germline CDR1 is MGHRA and CDR2 YSYEKL. The CDR3 runs to 13 residues. Losses at the gene ends were 3 bases for V and 7 bases for J; bases not matched to a gene: 4. The source of this sequence is a woman aged 50 to 65 who had recovered from COVID-19. The sample taken for sequencing was peripheral blood. V gene TRBV4-1 combines with J gene TRBJ1-2; TRBD1 matches at 8 bases. CDR3 coding DNA: TGCGCCAGCAGCCAGATAGACAGGGGTGGCTACACCTTC. It translates to CASSQIDRGGYTF.